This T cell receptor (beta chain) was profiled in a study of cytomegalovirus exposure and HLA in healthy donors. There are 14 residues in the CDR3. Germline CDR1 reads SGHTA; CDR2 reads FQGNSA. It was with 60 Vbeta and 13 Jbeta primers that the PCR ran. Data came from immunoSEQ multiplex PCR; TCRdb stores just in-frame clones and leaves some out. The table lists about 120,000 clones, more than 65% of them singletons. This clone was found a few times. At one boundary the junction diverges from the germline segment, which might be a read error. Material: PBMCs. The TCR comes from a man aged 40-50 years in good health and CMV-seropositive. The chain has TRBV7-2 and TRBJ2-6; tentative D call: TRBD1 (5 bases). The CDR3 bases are TGTGCCAGCAGCTTTTTGTCTGGGGCCAACGGCCTGACTTTC. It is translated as CASSFLSGANGLTF.